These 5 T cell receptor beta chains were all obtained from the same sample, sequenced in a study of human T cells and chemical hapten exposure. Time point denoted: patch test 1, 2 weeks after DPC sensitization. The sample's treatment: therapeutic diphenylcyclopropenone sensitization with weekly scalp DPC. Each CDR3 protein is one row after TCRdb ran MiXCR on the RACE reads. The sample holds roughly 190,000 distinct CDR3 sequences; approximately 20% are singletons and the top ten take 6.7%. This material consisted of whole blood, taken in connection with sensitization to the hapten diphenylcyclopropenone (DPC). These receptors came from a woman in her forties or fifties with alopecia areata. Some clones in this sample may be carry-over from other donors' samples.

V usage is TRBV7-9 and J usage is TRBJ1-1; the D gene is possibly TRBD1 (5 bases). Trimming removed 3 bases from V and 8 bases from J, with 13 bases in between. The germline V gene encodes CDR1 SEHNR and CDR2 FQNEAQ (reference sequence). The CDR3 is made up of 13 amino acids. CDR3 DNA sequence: TGTGCCAGCAGCTTTGGGACGAGGTCCGAAGCTTTCTTT. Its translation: CASSFGTRSEAFF.

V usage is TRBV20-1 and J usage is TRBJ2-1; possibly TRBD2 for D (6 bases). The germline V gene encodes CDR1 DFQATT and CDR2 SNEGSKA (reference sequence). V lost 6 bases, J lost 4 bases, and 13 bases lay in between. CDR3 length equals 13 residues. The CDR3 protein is CSAHRDLYNEQFF. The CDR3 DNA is TGCAGTGCACACCGGGACTTATACAATGAGCAGTTCTTC.

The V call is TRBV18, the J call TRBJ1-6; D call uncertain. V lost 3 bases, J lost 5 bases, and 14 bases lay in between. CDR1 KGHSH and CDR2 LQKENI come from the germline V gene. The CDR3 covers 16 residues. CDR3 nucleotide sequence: TGTGCCAGCTCACCTGGGCAGGCCTCAGATAATTCACCCCTCCACTTT. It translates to CASSPGQASDNSPLHF.

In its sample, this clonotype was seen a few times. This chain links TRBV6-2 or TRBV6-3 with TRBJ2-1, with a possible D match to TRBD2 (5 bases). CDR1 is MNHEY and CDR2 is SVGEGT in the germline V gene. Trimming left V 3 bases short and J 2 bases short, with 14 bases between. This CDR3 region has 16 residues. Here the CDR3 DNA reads TGTGCCAGCAGTTATGTGGCGGGCGCGACCTACAATGAGCAGTTCTTC. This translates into CASSYVAGATYNEQFF.

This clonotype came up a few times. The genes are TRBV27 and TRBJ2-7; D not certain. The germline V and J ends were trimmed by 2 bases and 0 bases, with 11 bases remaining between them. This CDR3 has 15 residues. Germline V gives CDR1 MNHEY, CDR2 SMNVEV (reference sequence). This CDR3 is CASSLSGESSYEQYF. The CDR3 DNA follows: TGTGCCAGCAGTTTAAGTGGGGAAAGCTCCTACGAGCAGTACTTC.